This entry lists 19 T cell receptor beta chains sequenced from one sample in a study of blood T cell repertoires in COVID-19. The method was immunoSEQ multiplex PCR; TCRdb's version includes in-frame clones alone and lacks a portion of them. The sample holds 430,000 or so clones, approximately 87% seen once. Sequencing was carried out using PBMCs or T cells enriched from blood (not recorded which). These TCRs come from a middle-aged woman who had recovered from COVID-19.

The CDR3 DNA reads as TGTGCCAGCAGCCGGACTAGCGGGAGTCTAACTAGTGAGCAGTTCTTC. Its protein product is CASSRTSGSLTSEQFF. V and J are TRBV7-6 and TRBJ2-1, with TRBD2 matching 13 bases. This CDR3 is 16 amino acids long. From germline, CDR1 is SGHVS and CDR2 FNYEAQ. The V segment lost 5 bases and the J segment 9 bases; nucleotides outside the gene matches: 10.

J is TRBJ2-2 and V is TRBV3-1 (or the pseudogene TRBV3-2); the match to TRBD2 covers 8 bases. The CDR3 has 16 amino acids. J was trimmed by 4 bases and V by 2 bases; bases with no gene match: 6. Germline V gives CDR1 LGHDT, CDR2 YNNKEL (reference sequence). Here the CDR3 DNA reads TGTGCCAGCAGCCAACCCCGGACTAGCCGCACCGGGGAGCTGTTTTTT. As protein: CASSQPRTSRTGELFF.

V is TRBV4-1 and J is TRBJ2-6; no clear D. CDR3 length equals 15 residues. The germline V and J ends were trimmed by 4 bases and 4 bases, with 11 bases remaining between them. Per germline, CDR1 MGHRA and CDR2 YSYEKL. CDR3 coding DNA: TGCGCCAGCAGCCGATCTATCTTGGGGGCCAACGTCCTGACTTTC. Translation: CASSRSILGANVLTF.

This chain links TRBV3-1 (or the pseudogene TRBV3-2) with TRBJ1-3; D not certain. V lost 4 bases and J lost 0, with 4 bases in between. This CDR3 is 13 amino acids long. The V gene's germline CDR1 is LGHDT and CDR2 YNNKEL (reference sequence). The CDR3 reads CASSLSSGNTIYF. CDR3 DNA: TGTGCCAGCAGCCTCTCCTCTGGAAACACCATATATTTT.

The chain joins TRBV25-1 to TRBJ2-1; 7 bases are shared with TRBD1. V dropped 6 bases and J dropped 5; count of bases not matched to a gene: 7. CDR1 MGHDK and CDR2 SYGVNS come from the germline V gene. The CDR3 totals 14 residues. CDR3 bases: TGTGCCAGCAGCCGGGACAGCGTCAACAATGAGCAGTTCTTC. Translated, it gives CASSRDSVNNEQFF. Based on the CDR3 plus reference TRBV25-1 and TRBJ2-1, the full variable domain is EADIYQTPRYLVIGTGKKITLECSQTMGHDKMYWYQQDPGMELHLIHYSYGVNSTEKGDLSSESTVSRIRTEHFPLTLESARPSHTSQYLCASSRDSVNNEQFFGPGTRLTVL.

J is TRBJ2-5 and V is TRBV19, with TRBD2 identical over 8 bases. This CDR3 region has 15 residues. V gave up 5 bases and J gave up 5 bases; unmatched junction bases: 10. CDR1 and CDR2 from the germline V gene are LNHDA and SQIVND (reference sequence). The CDR3 is CASSVSGLVKETQYF. The CDR3 DNA sequence: TGTGCCAGTAGTGTATCGGGACTAGTCAAGGAGACCCAGTACTTC.

This clone was recorded once. J is TRBJ2-3 and V is TRBV4-3; 8 positions agree with TRBD1. CDR3 length: 17 residues. Germline V gene data show CDR1 as LGHNA and CDR2 as YSLEER. Trimming removed 4 bases from V and 4 bases from J; junction bases left unmatched: 13. CDR3 DNA: TGCGCCAGCAGCCCAACACCTACTAACAGGGGGGCAGATACGCAGTATTTT. As protein: CASSPTPTNRGADTQYF.

The rearrangement links TRBV5-8 to TRBJ2-3; 9 nucleotides line up with TRBD1. With 0 bases clipped from V and 4 bases from J, the junction kept 3 bases outside the gene matches. CDR3 length equals 15 residues. Germline V lookup: CDR1 SGHTS, CDR2 YDEGEE. The chain's CDR3 is CASSLGDREADTQYF. DNA for the CDR3: TGTGCCAGCAGCTTGGGGGACAGGGAGGCAGATACGCAGTATTTT. Using reference TRBV5-8 and TRBJ2-3 for the parts outside the CDR3, the full variable domain is EAGVTQSPTHLIKTRGQQATLRCSPISGHTSVYWYQQALGLGLQFLLWYDEGEERNRGNFPPRFSGRQFPNYSSELNVNALELEDSALYLCASSLGDREADTQYFGPGTRLTVL.

This sequence joins TRBV12-5 and TRBJ1-1; D remains ambiguous. V lost 6 bases, J lost 0 bases, and 14 bases lay in between. The CDR3 consists of 15 residues. Germline V lookup: CDR1 LGHNT, CDR2 FRNRAP. The CDR3 sequence: CASGPTQILNTEAFF. CDR3 nucleotides: TGTGCTAGTGGGCCAACACAAATTCTGAACACTGAAGCTTTCTTT.

This chain connects TRBV19 to TRBJ2-2, with D possibly being TRBD1 (5 bases). V was cut by 6 bases and J by 3 bases, with 14 bases left in between. The germline V gene encodes CDR1 LNHDA and CDR2 SQIVND (reference sequence). The CDR3 runs 15 residues. The chain's CDR3 is CASSPPGRDTGELFF. The CDR3 nucleotides are TGTGCCAGTAGCCCCCCCGGCAGGGACACCGGGGAGCTGTTTTTT. Using reference TRBV19 and TRBJ2-2 for the parts outside the CDR3, the full variable domain is DGGITQSPKYLFRKEGQNVTLSCEQNLNHDAMYWYRQDPGQGLRLIYYSQIVNDFQKGDIAEGYSVSREKKESFPLTVTSAQKNPTAFYLCASSPPGRDTGELFFGEGSRLTVL.

The V gene is TRBV19, the J gene TRBJ1-5; D is ambiguous. Germline lookup yields CDR1 LNHDA and CDR2 SQIVND (reference sequence). Trimming took 9 bases from V and 3 from J, leaving 21 bases between them. The CDR3 length is 16 residues. The CDR3 reads CASGLPAGKYNQPQHF. CDR3 nucleotide sequence: TGTGCCAGCGGGCTACCGGCGGGGAAGTACAATCAGCCCCAGCATTTT.

Only one count was recorded for this clone. V is TRBV7-9 and J is TRBJ1-1; 9 bases are shared with TRBD1. The CDR3 length is 14 residues. V was clipped by 5 bases and J by 4 bases; unmatched bases: 5. Looked up from germline, CDR1 is SEHNR and CDR2 is FQNEAQ (reference sequence). This CDR3 is CASSLQGAATEAFF. In DNA form, the CDR3 reads TGTGCCAGCAGCCTACAGGGGGCGGCCACTGAAGCTTTCTTT.

V gene TRBV19 combines with J gene TRBJ1-6; D is perhaps TRBD1 (6 bases). The germline V and J ends were trimmed by 2 bases and 6 bases, with 11 bases remaining between them. Germline values: CDR1 LNHDA, CDR2 SQIVND (reference sequence). The CDR3 covers 15 residues. CDR3 sequence: CASSIQQGANSPLHF. CDR3 in DNA: TGTGCCAGTAGTATACAACAGGGCGCTAATTCACCCCTCCACTTT.

CDR3 in DNA: TGTGCTAGTGGTCCCGGGAGGCGGGAGCAGTTCTTC. Protein: CASGPGRREQFF. The rearrangement links TRBV12-5 to TRBJ2-1; 7 nucleotides align to TRBD2. The CDR3 sequence is 12 residues long. Germline trimming cut 5 bases from V and 10 bases from J; bases unmatched to any gene: 5. Looked up from germline, CDR1 is LGHNT and CDR2 is FRNRAP. The variable domain in full, with the rest retrieved from reference TRBV12-5 and TRBJ2-1, is DARVTQTPRHKVTEMGQEVTMRCQPILGHNTVFWYRQTMMQGLELLAYFRNRAPLDDSGMPKDRFSAEMPDATLATLKIQPSEPRDSAVYFCASGPGRREQFFGPGTRLTVL.

This sequence joins TRBV12-3 or TRBV12-4 and TRBJ1-4; D call uncertain. V was trimmed by 1 base and J by 6 bases, leaving 6 bases between them. CDR3 size: 13 residues. The CDR3 DNA sequence: TGTGCCAGCAGTTTAGAGGGAGATGAAAAACTGTTTTTT. This encodes CASSLEGDEKLFF.

The chain couples TRBV4-1 to TRBJ1-5; 7 nucleotides align to TRBD1. V dropped 4 bases and J dropped 11; count of bases not matched to a gene: 11. Germline V gene data show CDR1 as MGHRA and CDR2 as YSYEKL. The CDR3 is 14 amino acids. CDR3 bases: TGCGCCAGCAGCCCTGGCAGGGGGGATTGGACCCAGCATTTT. Its translation: CASSPGRGDWTQHF.

V gene TRBV4-1 combines with J gene TRBJ1-2, with TRBD1 as a possible D gene (5 bases). The CDR3 length is 12 residues. V shed 4 bases and J shed 6 bases, with 9 bases lying between them. CDR1 and CDR2 (germline): MGHRA, YSYEKL. The CDR3 sequence: CASSPIGDGYTF. The CDR3 DNA reads as TGCGCCAGCAGCCCAATAGGGGATGGCTACACCTTC.

The rearrangement joins TRBV19 to TRBJ1-1; D is undetermined. V was clipped by 4 bases and J by 1 base, with 7 bases between them. CDR1 and CDR2 (germline): LNHDA, SQIVND (reference sequence). There are 13 residues in the CDR3. The CDR3 loop is CASSTQWNTEAFF. CDR3 DNA sequence: TGTGCCAGTAGTACACAGTGGAACACTGAAGCTTTCTTT. The full variable domain, in which reference TRBV19 and TRBJ1-1 provide the parts outside the CDR3, is DGGITQSPKYLFRKEGQNVTLSCEQNLNHDAMYWYRQDPGQGLRLIYYSQIVNDFQKGDIAEGYSVSREKKESFPLTVTSAQKNPTAFYLCASSTQWNTEAFFGQGTRLTVV.

V is TRBV20-1 and J is TRBJ1-6, with 9 bases fitting TRBD1. Germline V gene data show CDR1 as DFQATT and CDR2 as SNEGSKA (reference sequence). V was clipped by 3 bases and J by 4 bases; unmatched bases: 10. This CDR3 has 17 residues. The CDR3 protein is CSASLEGQGLYNSPLHF. The CDR3 nucleotides are TGCAGTGCTAGTCTCGAGGGACAGGGACTATATAATTCACCCCTCCACTTT.